This T cell receptor (beta chain) was sequenced in a study of T cell responses to AZD1222 COVID-19 vaccine (dated by TCRdb to about 2021). Background on the whole study: Because spike-specific TCR depth and breadth did not differ between the two schedules, AZD1222 recipients who got a second dose at roughly 4 weeks were pooled with those who got a second dose at roughly 12 weeks. TCR sequencing was performed for fewer than 250 trial participants, of whom about 200 were given two doses of AZD1222 and around 25 were given two doses of MenACWY control vaccine. Trial participants were enrolled into age subgroups of 18-55, 56-69 and 70-plus years, which contained about 150, 28 and 57 TCR-sequenced participants, respectively.

V and J are truncated by 1 base and 5 bases respectively, leaving an intervening sequence of 9 bases. CDR1 and CDR2, per the germline V gene, are MGHDK and SYGVNS. From the cysteine through the phenylalanine, the CDR3 covers 14 amino acids. The kept DNA is CDR3 alone, 42 bases in frame from the first base. The CDR3 regions of human TCRbeta chains were analyzed by immunosequencing. The authors' pipeline ran thus. TCRs in the repertoires were compared against a reference library of SARS-CoV-2-specific TCRs that had been generated with the MIRA antigen-specificity platform. Breadth was defined as the fraction of unique TCRs that were SARS-CoV-2-associated, and depth was defined as the fraction of total T cells that were SARS-CoV-2-associated. Using the MIRA data, each spike-specific TCR was assigned both to the spike region to which the TCR was reactive and to a CD4 or CD8 class. Log10-transformed breadth and depth values were compared by one-way ANOVA with Sidak's multiple comparisons tests. The table was pulled from immuneACCESS by TCRdb, which kept in-frame rearrangements only. Such tables lose some clones; where checked, under half of the loss comes from unresolved V genes, and the rest has no known cause. The V and J calls and the clone size are those of that table, but D and trimming were determined from the DNA. The sample has 25,000 to 35,000 clones on record, more than 70% of them singletons. Under 6.5% of the sample is in the top ten clones.

According to the study, the label for this sample's time point signals: baseline before first vaccination. Vaccinee samples were obtained from the UK trials COV001 and COV002, which included a single-blind randomized controlled phase 2/3 trial of AZD1222 (ChAdOx1 nCoV-19) in healthy adults. Trial participant PBMC samples were collected at day 0 and day 28 after the second dose for TCRbeta chain sequencing. As regards this clone: Its antigen is still unknown. No base quality values were provided; no much bigger clone lies one nucleotide off.

Broad study findings and their caveats: Most participants were white British and females outnumbered males, and the authors suggested that clonal diversity may have been underestimated. Because no samples from the day 14 peak response were available, repertoires could be characterized only after the peak T cell response. In the small 56-69-year group, the increase in depth fell short of significance, most likely because of low power. Only six or seven AZD1222 recipients were SARS-CoV-2 seropositive at baseline, limiting conclusions about previously exposed vaccinees. The vaccine-associated CD4 TCRs covered the entire spike protein, and the dominant responses fell in regions 160-218 and 743-854. Spike-specific TCR breadth and depth rose significantly after two AZD1222 doses compared with day 0 and with MenACWY recipients. Reportedly, close to half of the unique spike-specific TCRs recognized epitopes lying outside the regions that are mutated in the B.1.351 and B.1.1.7 variants.

The sequence derives from an adult in good health. The V gene is TRBV25-1 and the J gene is TRBJ1-3; a tentative D call is TRBD1 (5 bases match). This sample comprised peripheral blood, obtained on day 0 of AZD1222 vaccination. The CDR3 here reads CASSEFRDRNTIYF. Read as DNA, the sequence is TGTGCCAGCAGTGAATTCAGGGATCGAAACACCATATATTTT.